This T cell receptor (beta chain) was sequenced for a study of cytomegalovirus exposure and HLA in healthy donors. Study background: T cells numbering some 170 million yielded some 100 million unique TCR beta sequences in an earlier analysis. Overall study results and limits: TCR beta sequences numbering under 20,000 were associated with HLA alleles at 0.05 false discovery rate in a later analysis.

Comments on this clone: Its specificity is not known.

The primer mix had 60 Vbeta and 13 Jbeta primers. Some clones are missing from TCRdb's copy, which holds only in-frame ones; the method was immunoSEQ multiplex PCR. Among under 200,000 clones listed, around three quarters were seen once. The CDR3 is 17 residues long. Trimming pared 0 bases from V and 0 bases from J, leaving 9 bases between. Germline lookup yields CDR1 SGHVS and CDR2 FQNEAQ. Donors were nominally healthy when sampled, though unrecorded immune exposures were likely. The sample consisted of PBMCs. The sequence derives from a woman aged 25-40 years in good health and CMV-seropositive. V gene TRBV7-8 combines with J gene TRBJ1-6; D remains ambiguous. CDR3 in amino acids: CASSLARVSSYNSPLHF. CDR3 DNA sequence: TGTGCCAGCAGCTTAGCGCGGGTGAGCTCCTATAATTCACCCCTCCACTTT.